These T cell receptor beta chains were read from a single sample in a study of OX40 agonist ivuxolimab in advanced cancers. Method: immunoSEQ multiplex PCR; TCRdb's copy keeps in-frame clones and lacks some. The sample contains approximately 3,300 clones, more than 90% of which appear only once. The sequenced sample was CD4+ or CD8+ T cells sorted from blood, obtained in a trial of the OX40 agonist ivuxolimab. Source of these receptors: an adult with an advanced solid tumor such as melanoma, head and neck, liver or kidney cancer. Each CDR3 is given with its conserved first and last residue. The order of the fields is D gene, V gene, clone size, J gene, CDR3 protein, CDR3 DNA. A D gene is named only where the DNA matches it firmly. Some rows mark clone size as missing; the rest say once, few, many or name a class of expanded clone.

D gene: NA; V gene: TRBV9; clone size: NA; J gene: TRBJ2-7; CDR3 protein: CASSVGVSIDEQYF; CDR3 DNA: TGTGCCAGCAGCGTAGGTGTCAGTATCGACGAGCAGTACTTC
D gene: NA; V gene: TRBV18; clone size: NA; J gene: TRBJ1-2; CDR3 protein: CASSPGERDYGYTF; CDR3 DNA: TGTGCCAGCTCACCGGGGGAGCGGGACTATGGCTACACCTTC
D gene: TRBD1; V gene: TRBV5-1; clone size: NA; J gene: TRBJ2-2; CDR3 protein: CASSLGRQGHTGELFF; CDR3 DNA: TGCGCCAGCAGCTTAGGCCGACAGGGTCACACCGGGGAGCTGTTTTTT
D gene: TRBD1; V gene: TRBV11-2; clone size: NA; J gene: TRBJ2-3; CDR3 protein: CASSRKDRGTDTQYF; CDR3 DNA: TGTGCCAGCAGTAGAAAGGACAGGGGAACAGATACGCAGTATTTT
D gene: NA; V gene: TRBV7-2; clone size: NA; J gene: TRBJ1-2; CDR3 protein: CASSWTGMSFYGYTF; CDR3 DNA: TGTGCCAGCAGCTGGACCGGGATGTCCTTCTATGGCTACACCTTC
D gene: TRBD1; V gene: TRBV6-1; clone size: NA; J gene: TRBJ1-6; CDR3 protein: CASSADREDSPLHF; CDR3 DNA: TGTGCCAGCAGTGCTGACAGGGAAGACTCACCCCTCCACTTT
D gene: TRBD1; V gene: TRBV15; clone size: NA; J gene: TRBJ1-6; CDR3 protein: CATSRGPTGRNSPLHF; CDR3 DNA: TGTGCCACCAGCAGGGGTCCGACAGGGAGGAATTCACCCCTCCACTTT
D gene: NA; V gene: TRBV4-2; clone size: NA; J gene: TRBJ1-3; CDR3 protein: CASSQDPSSSGNTIYF; CDR3 DNA: TGTGCCAGCAGCCAAGATCCATCCAGCTCTGGAAACACCATATATTTT
D gene: NA; V gene: TRBV30; clone size: NA; J gene: TRBJ1-4; CDR3 protein: CAWSLTRMFNEKLFF; CDR3 DNA: TGTGCCTGGAGTCTAACACGGATGTTTAATGAAAAACTGTTTTTT
D gene: NA; V gene: TRBV4-2; clone size: NA; J gene: TRBJ1-2; CDR3 protein: CASSQQLSEYYGYTF; CDR3 DNA: TGTGCCAGCAGCCAACAACTCTCAGAATACTATGGCTACACCTTC
D gene: TRBD2; V gene: TRBV19; clone size: NA; J gene: TRBJ2-7; CDR3 protein: CASSIVTSGAYEQYF; CDR3 DNA: TGTGCCAGTAGTATAGTTACTAGCGGAGCCTACGAGCAGTACTTC
D gene: NA; V gene: TRBV28; clone size: NA; J gene: TRBJ1-4; CDR3 protein: CASRDTNNEKLFF; CDR3 DNA: TGTGCCAGCAGGGATACAAATAATGAAAAACTGTTTTTT
D gene: TRBD1; V gene: TRBV5-1; clone size: few; J gene: TRBJ2-7; CDR3 protein: CASSSGTGSPYEQYF; CDR3 DNA: TGCGCCAGCAGCTCGGGGACAGGGAGCCCCTACGAGCAGTACTTC
D gene: NA; V gene: TRBV4-1; clone size: NA; J gene: TRBJ1-1; CDR3 protein: CASSQDPQRTEAFF; CDR3 DNA: TGCGCCAGCAGCCAAGACCCTCAGAGGACTGAAGCTTTCTTT
D gene: TRBD1; V gene: TRBV10-3; clone size: few; J gene: TRBJ1-1; CDR3 protein: CAIRGQPNTEAFF; CDR3 DNA: TGTGCCATCAGGGGACAGCCGAACACTGAAGCTTTCTTT
D gene: NA; V gene: TRBV7-3; clone size: NA; J gene: TRBJ2-1; CDR3 protein: CASSLNGVPEQFF; CDR3 DNA: TGTGCCAGCAGCTTAAACGGGGTACCTGAGCAGTTCTTC
D gene: TRBD1; V gene: TRBV30; clone size: NA; J gene: TRBJ1-6; CDR3 protein: CAWTRGTDSPLHF; CDR3 DNA: TGTGCCTGGACCAGGGGGACGGATTCACCCCTCCACTTT
D gene: NA; V gene: TRBV5-5; clone size: NA; J gene: TRBJ1-2; CDR3 protein: CASSLAQNYGYTF; CDR3 DNA: TGTGCCAGCAGCTTGGCCCAGAACTATGGCTACACCTTC
D gene: TRBD1; V gene: TRBV5-4; clone size: NA; J gene: TRBJ1-4; CDR3 protein: CASSKRTGGAGNEKLFF; CDR3 DNA: TGTGCCAGCAGCAAAAGGACAGGGGGCGCCGGGAATGAAAAACTGTTTTTT
D gene: TRBD1; V gene: TRBV4-1; clone size: NA; J gene: TRBJ1-5; CDR3 protein: CASSPGQGTGNQPQHF; CDR3 DNA: TGCGCCAGCAGCCCCGGACAGGGGACTGGCAATCAGCCCCAGCATTTT
D gene: NA; V gene: TRBV18; clone size: NA; J gene: TRBJ2-6; CDR3 protein: CASSPSGANVLTF; CDR3 DNA: TGTGCCAGCTCACCAAGTGGGGCCAACGTCCTGACTTTC
D gene: NA; V gene: TRBV4-2; clone size: NA; J gene: TRBJ2-2; CDR3 protein: CASSQGQYTGELFF; CDR3 DNA: TGTGCCAGCAGCCAAGGACAGTACACCGGGGAGCTGTTTTTT
D gene: TRBD2; V gene: TRBV28; clone size: NA; J gene: TRBJ2-2; CDR3 protein: CASRVGAGGPGELFF; CDR3 DNA: TGTGCCAGCAGGGTTGGAGCGGGGGGGCCCGGGGAGCTGTTTTTT
D gene: NA; V gene: TRBV28; clone size: NA; J gene: TRBJ1-2; CDR3 protein: CASSFQVRPDGYTF; CDR3 DNA: TGTGCCAGCAGTTTTCAGGTCCGCCCGGATGGCTACACCTTC
D gene: NA; V gene: TRBV7-2; clone size: NA; J gene: TRBJ2-7; CDR3 protein: CASGKSRDYEQYF; CDR3 DNA: TGTGCCAGCGGAAAGAGCAGGGACTACGAGCAGTACTTC
D gene: TRBD2; V gene: TRBV7-2; clone size: NA; J gene: TRBJ2-5; CDR3 protein: CASSEGGGYQETQYF; CDR3 DNA: TGTGCCAGCAGTGAGGGCGGGGGGTACCAAGAGACCCAGTACTTC
D gene: NA; V gene: TRBV7-8; clone size: NA; J gene: TRBJ1-2; CDR3 protein: CASSRSSTNYGYTF; CDR3 DNA: TGTGCCAGCAGCCGCTCGTCGACCAACTATGGCTACACCTTC
D gene: NA; V gene: TRBV2; clone size: once; J gene: TRBJ2-6; CDR3 protein: CASRARSGANVLTF; CDR3 DNA: TGTGCCAGCAGGGCCCGCTCTGGGGCCAACGTCCTGACTTTC
D gene: TRBD1; V gene: TRBV7-9; clone size: NA; J gene: TRBJ1-1; CDR3 protein: CASSDDNRGMNTEAFF; CDR3 DNA: TGTGCCAGCAGCGACGACAACAGGGGAATGAACACTGAAGCTTTCTTT
D gene: NA; V gene: TRBV9; clone size: NA; J gene: TRBJ2-1; CDR3 protein: CASSPAGLSILFF; CDR3 DNA: TGTGCCAGCAGCCCAGCTGGTCTTTCGATTCTGTTCTTC
D gene: NA; V gene: TRBV4-2; clone size: NA; J gene: TRBJ2-1; CDR3 protein: CASSQSPRSGVDNEQFF; CDR3 DNA: TGTGCCAGCAGCCAAAGCCCCCGTTCGGGCGTCGACAATGAGCAGTTCTTC
D gene: NA; V gene: TRBV5-1; clone size: NA; J gene: TRBJ2-6; CDR3 protein: CASSLYGTSSGANVLTF; CDR3 DNA: TGCGCCAGCAGCTTGTATGGGACCTCCTCTGGGGCCAACGTCCTGACTTTC
D gene: NA; V gene: TRBV25-1; clone size: NA; J gene: TRBJ1-2; CDR3 protein: CASSESLRGASGYTF; CDR3 DNA: TGTGCCAGCAGTGAATCCTTGAGGGGGGCGTCGGGCTACACCTTC
D gene: NA; V gene: TRBV5-1; clone size: NA; J gene: TRBJ1-3; CDR3 protein: CASSLLGTDGNTIYF; CDR3 DNA: TGCGCCAGCAGCTTGCTAGGGACGGATGGAAACACCATATATTTT
D gene: NA; V gene: TRBV10-3; clone size: NA; J gene: TRBJ2-3; CDR3 protein: CAISESTLAGTDTQYF; CDR3 DNA: TGTGCCATCAGTGAGTCGACCCTGGCCGGCACAGATACGCAGTATTTT
D gene: NA; V gene: TRBV27; clone size: NA; J gene: TRBJ1-6; CDR3 protein: CASSSSYNSPLHF; CDR3 DNA: TGTGCCAGCAGTTCCTCCTATAATTCACCCCTCCACTTT
D gene: NA; V gene: TRBV4-1; clone size: NA; J gene: TRBJ1-2; CDR3 protein: CASSQDPRRYTF; CDR3 DNA: TGCGCCAGCAGCCAAGATCCTAGGCGCTACACCTTC
D gene: NA; V gene: TRBV4-1; clone size: NA; J gene: TRBJ2-1; CDR3 protein: CASSREPGQLRNEQFF; CDR3 DNA: TGCGCCAGCAGCCGGGAGCCTGGACAGCTAAGAAATGAGCAGTTCTTC
D gene: NA; V gene: TRBV25-1; clone size: NA; J gene: TRBJ2-1; CDR3 protein: CASSRTPSSYNEQFF; CDR3 DNA: TGTGCCAGCAGTAGGACACCCAGCTCCTACAATGAGCAGTTCTTC
D gene: NA; V gene: TRBV15; clone size: NA; J gene: TRBJ2-2; CDR3 protein: CATSRDILTGSYTGELFF; CDR3 DNA: TGTGCCACCAGCAGAGATATTTTGACGGGATCCTACACCGGGGAGCTGTTTTTT
D gene: NA; V gene: TRBV7-9; clone size: NA; J gene: TRBJ2-7; CDR3 protein: CASSWGPSGEQYF; CDR3 DNA: TGTGCCAGCAGCTGGGGACCTTCCGGGGAGCAGTACTTC
D gene: NA; V gene: TRBV7-2; clone size: NA; J gene: TRBJ2-6; CDR3 protein: CASSLFSSGANVLTF; CDR3 DNA: TGTGCCAGCAGCTTATTCAGCTCTGGGGCCAACGTCCTGACTTTC
D gene: NA; V gene: TRBV11-2; clone size: once; J gene: TRBJ2-5; CDR3 protein: CASSTSTRTLETQYF; CDR3 DNA: TGTGCCAGCAGCACTTCGACTAGAACGCTAGAGACCCAGTACTTC
D gene: TRBD2; V gene: TRBV15; clone size: NA; J gene: TRBJ2-1; CDR3 protein: CATSRATGRQGENEQFF; CDR3 DNA: TGTGCCACCAGCAGAGCCACCGGGAGGCAAGGGGAGAATGAGCAGTTCTTC
D gene: NA; V gene: TRBV6-6; clone size: NA; J gene: TRBJ2-7; CDR3 protein: CASGRQDPAEYF; CDR3 DNA: TGTGCCAGCGGAAGACAGGATCCCGCTGAGTACTTC
D gene: NA; V gene: TRBV10-3; clone size: NA; J gene: TRBJ1-2; CDR3 protein: CAISESGRGYGYTF; CDR3 DNA: TGTGCCATCAGTGAGTCCGGCAGGGGCTATGGCTACACCTTC
D gene: TRBD2; V gene: TRBV11-2; clone size: NA; J gene: TRBJ2-7; CDR3 protein: CASSPRAGGPSEQYF; CDR3 DNA: TGTGCCAGCAGCCCACGAGCGGGGGGGCCGTCCGAGCAGTACTTC
D gene: NA; V gene: TRBV30; clone size: few; J gene: TRBJ1-6; CDR3 protein: CAWRGGSYNSPLHF; CDR3 DNA: TGTGCCTGGCGCGGGGGCTCCTATAATTCACCCCTCCACTTT
D gene: NA; V gene: TRBV20-1; clone size: NA; J gene: TRBJ1-2; CDR3 protein: CSGQANYGYTF; CDR3 DNA: TGCAGTGGACAGGCTAACTATGGCTACACCTTC
D gene: NA; V gene: TRBV7-6; clone size: NA; J gene: TRBJ1-2; CDR3 protein: CASSRDIAGYGYTF; CDR3 DNA: TGTGCCAGCAGCCGGGACATCGCGGGGTATGGCTACACCTTC
D gene: TRBD1; V gene: TRBV7-9; clone size: NA; J gene: TRBJ1-4; CDR3 protein: CASSSQGSGEKLFF; CDR3 DNA: TGTGCCAGCAGCTCACAGGGGAGTGGTGAAAAACTGTTTTTT
D gene: NA; V gene: TRBV11-3; clone size: once; J gene: TRBJ2-2; CDR3 protein: CASSPSRAGELFF; CDR3 DNA: TGTGCCAGCAGCCCCAGTCGGGCCGGGGAGCTGTTTTTT
D gene: NA; V gene: TRBV7-3; clone size: NA; J gene: TRBJ1-1; CDR3 protein: CASSLRGNTEAFF; CDR3 DNA: TGTGCCAGCAGCTTAAGAGGAAACACTGAAGCTTTCTTT
D gene: NA; V gene: TRBV6-6; clone size: NA; J gene: TRBJ2-7; CDR3 protein: CASAYPQEASYEQYF; CDR3 DNA: TGTGCCAGCGCGTACCCACAGGAGGCCTCCTACGAGCAGTACTTC
D gene: NA; V gene: TRBV28; clone size: NA; J gene: TRBJ2-4; CDR3 protein: CASSYQASGTKGNIQYF; CDR3 DNA: TGTGCCAGCAGTTATCAAGCTTCAGGCACAAAGGGGAACATTCAGTACTTC
D gene: NA; V gene: TRBV29-1; clone size: NA; J gene: TRBJ2-6; CDR3 protein: CSVHISGANVLTF; CDR3 DNA: TGCAGCGTCCACATCTCTGGGGCCAACGTCCTGACTTTC
D gene: NA; V gene: TRBV4-3; clone size: NA; J gene: TRBJ2-7; CDR3 protein: CASSLTGPPHPSSYEQYF; CDR3 DNA: TGCGCCAGCAGCCTTACAGGGCCCCCTCACCCAAGCTCCTACGAGCAGTACTTC
D gene: TRBD2; V gene: TRBV7-3; clone size: NA; J gene: TRBJ2-3; CDR3 protein: CASSPTSGGWDTQYF; CDR3 DNA: TGTGCCAGCAGCCCGACTAGCGGGGGGTGGGATACGCAGTATTTT
D gene: TRBD2; V gene: TRBV5-1; clone size: NA; J gene: TRBJ2-7; CDR3 protein: CASSISGGAYEQYF; CDR3 DNA: TGCGCCAGCAGCATAAGCGGGGGGGCCTACGAGCAGTACTTC